Listed below are T cell receptor beta chains from one sample, sequenced in a study of blood T cell repertoires in COVID-19. Using immunoSEQ multiplex PCR, the repertoire was profiled, and TCRdb retains in-frame clones only, with some absent. Found here are about 140,000 clones, 76% of them singletons; the top ten hold 4.5%. The sequenced material came from peripheral blood. Every receptor here comes from a woman older than 75 with active or convalescent COVID-19. The CDR3 runs from the conserved cysteine through the conserved F or W. The D gene is left open where the match is weak. Expanded clones are given a class, and other clones once, few, many or no size at all.

j_gene | v_gene | d_gene | abundance | len | CDR3nt | CDR3aa
TRBJ2-1 | TRBV7-9 | . | . | 17 | TGTGCCAGCAGCTCGACCTACCGGGTCTCCCTTGGGAATGAGCAGTTCTTC | CASSSTYRVSLGNEQFF
TRBJ2-7 | TRBV6-5 | TRBD1 | . | 15 | TGTGCCAGCAGTTACTCGAGGGGGACAGGTGGCGAGCAGTACTTC | CASSYSRGTGGEQYF
TRBJ2-5 | TRBV2 | TRBD2 | . | 15 | TGTGCCAGCAGCCTAGCGGGGCCGATACAAGAGACCCAGTACTTC | CASSLAGPIQETQYF
TRBJ1-4 | TRBV11-2 | TRBD1 | . | 16 | TGTGCCAGCAGCTTAGGGCAGGGGGCAACTAATGAAAAACTGTTTTTT | CASSLGQGATNEKLFF
TRBJ2-7 | TRBV27 | TRBD1 | . | 13 | TGTGCCAGCAGGGGGGACAGTTCCTACGAGCAGTACTTC | CASRGDSSYEQYF
TRBJ1-1 | TRBV24-1 | TRBD1 | once | 12 | TGTGCCACCAGTGATTGGACAGGGAGAGCTTTCTTT | CATSDWTGRAFF
TRBJ2-1 | TRBV7-6 | TRBD1 | . | 15 | TGTGCCAGCAGCTTAATTACAGGGGGGTTCAATGAGCAGTTCTTC | CASSLITGGFNEQFF
TRBJ1-1 | TRBV4-3 | TRBD1 | . | 16 | TGCGCCAGCAGCCAAGATTTGGAGGCAGGGGGACCTGAAGCTTTCTTT | CASSQDLEAGGPEAFF
TRBJ1-4 | TRBV15 | . | few | 15 | TGTGCCACCAGCAGCCCGGGGAGGGCTAATGAAAAACTGTTTTTT | CATSSPGRANEKLFF
TRBJ1-2 | TRBV25-1 | TRBD1 | . | 13 | TGTGCCAGCCGGCCCAGGGGGGTTAATGGCTACACCTTC | CASRPRGVNGYTF
TRBJ2-1 | TRBV18 | . | . | 16 | TGTGCCAGCTCACCACCCCGGACAGCCCAGAACAATGAGCAGTTCTTC | CASSPPRTAQNNEQFF
TRBJ2-3 | TRBV2 | . | . | 11 | TGTGCCACGGGGAGGACAGATACGCAGTATTTT | CATGRTDTQYF
TRBJ1-1 | TRBV5-1 | . | once | 15 | TGCGCCAGCAGCTTGCAGGGGCCAGGAAGCACTGAAGCTTTCTTT | CASSLQGPGSTEAFF
TRBJ1-2 | TRBV11-2 | TRBD1 | . | 15 | TGTGCCAGCAGCTTAGTAGCCAAAGGGGGCGATGGCTACACCTTC | CASSLVAKGGDGYTF
TRBJ1-4 | TRBV29-1 | . | . | 10 | TGCAGCGTAGGGGTGGGAAAACTGTTTTTT | CSVGVGKLFF
TRBJ1-3 | TRBV5-6 | . | few | 16 | TGTGCCAGCAGCTTTGGTATGGGGGCTGGTGGAAACACCATATATTTT | CASSFGMGAGGNTIYF
TRBJ2-3 | TRBV18 | . | once | 14 | TGTGCCAGCTCACCACTGCAGAGCACAGATACGCAGTATTTT | CASSPLQSTDTQYF
TRBJ1-4 | TRBV9 | . | . | 15 | TGTGCCAGCAGCGTGCTGCCGGGAGCGCGAGAAAAACTGTTTTTT | CASSVLPGAREKLFF
TRBJ1-4 | TRBV3-1/TRBV3-2 | . | . | 15 | TGTGCCAGCAGCCAAGAAGGAAGGGGCTCTGAAAAACTGTTTTTT | CASSQEGRGSEKLFF
TRBJ1-6 | TRBV10-3 | . | . | 13 | TGTGCCATCAGTGGGCAGTATAATTCACCCCTCCACTTT | CAISGQYNSPLHF
TRBJ2-1 | TRBV4-2 | . | . | 13 | TGTGCCAGCAGCCAAGACATTTACAATGAGCAGTTCTTC | CASSQDIYNEQFF
TRBJ1-5 | TRBV6-2/TRBV6-3 | . | . | 14 | TGTGCCAGCAGTTTAGGAGGGCTTGACCAGCCCCAGCATTTT | CASSLGGLDQPQHF
TRBJ1-2 | TRBV14 | TRBD1 | few | 16 | TGTGCCAGCAGCCTGACACAGGGGGCGGTTGGCTATGGCTACACCTTC | CASSLTQGAVGYGYTF
TRBJ1-1 | TRBV13 | TRBD1 | few | 14 | TGTGCCAGTTACAACAGGGGCCTGAACACTGAAGCTTTCTTT | CASYNRGLNTEAFF
TRBJ2-7 | TRBV6-5 | . | . | 13 | TGTGCCAGCAGTTCTTCTCTTACGGGGGAGCAGTACTTC | CASSSSLTGEQYF
TRBJ2-3 | TRBV11-2 | . | . | 15 | TGTGCCAGCAGCCCGTGGAGTCGGATTTTAGATACGCAGTATTTT | CASSPWSRILDTQYF
TRBJ1-6 | TRBV15 | . | . | 13 | TGTGCCACCAGCAGAGCGGACCAGGAGGCCCTCCACTTT | CATSRADQEALHF
TRBJ2-1 | TRBV4-1 | TRBD1 | . | 19 | TGCGCCAGCAGTTCAAGTCCAACCGCCGGGACAGGGTTCTACAATGAGCAGTTCTTC | CASSSSPTAGTGFYNEQFF
TRBJ1-5 | TRBV19 | TRBD1 | once | 16 | TGTGCCAGTAGTACCCCGACAGGGGGCGTCAATCAGCCCCAGCATTTT | CASSTPTGGVNQPQHF
TRBJ1-3 | TRBV6-6 | TRBD1 | . | 14 | TGTGCCAGCAGTGGGACAGGGACGGGAAACACCATATATTTT | CASSGTGTGNTIYF
TRBJ1-1 | TRBV6-5 | . | . | 15 | TGTGCCAGCAGAACAGCAACCAGATCGAACACTGAAGCTTTCTTT | CASRTATRSNTEAFF
TRBJ2-3 | TRBV6-5 | TRBD2 | once | 14 | TGTGCCAGCAGTTTAGCGGGAAGCACAGATACGCAGTATTTT | CASSLAGSTDTQYF
TRBJ2-7 | TRBV25-1 | TRBD1 | . | 15 | TGTGCCAGCAGCGCTCCGGGGCAGGGGGTCGGCGAGCAGTACTTC | CASSAPGQGVGEQYF
TRBJ2-5 | TRBV19 | TRBD1 | . | 13 | TGTGCCACCAGAGGACAGGGGCAAGAGACCCAGTACTTC | CATRGQGQETQYF
TRBJ1-2 | TRBV6-6 | . | . | 13 | TGTGCCAGCAGTTTAGAGATTAACTATGGCTACACCTTC | CASSLEINYGYTF
TRBJ2-7 | TRBV15 | TRBD1 | . | 16 | TGTGCCACCAGCCCTGCTGGGACAGGGTTTTCCTACGAGCAGTACTTC | CATSPAGTGFSYEQYF
TRBJ2-2 | TRBV6-6 | TRBD1 | once | 16 | TGTGCCAGCAAGTACTCGGACAGGGTGAACACCGGGGAGCTGTTTTTT | CASKYSDRVNTGELFF
TRBJ1-5 | TRBV19 | . | . | 16 | TGTGCCAGTAGTGCGGGTTTTTCGCGGAGCAATCAGCCCCAGCATTTT | CASSAGFSRSNQPQHF
TRBJ2-3 | TRBV12-5 | TRBD2 | . | 16 | TGTGCTAGTGGTGCCCCCGGCGGGGGGGACACAGATACGCAGTATTTT | CASGAPGGGDTDTQYF
TRBJ2-5 | TRBV7-3 | TRBD2 | . | 14 | TGTGCCAGCAGCTTAACGGGAGGGCAAGAGACCCAGTACTTC | CASSLTGGQETQYF
TRBJ2-1 | TRBV9 | TRBD2 | . | 17 | TGTGCCAGCAGCGTAGATCTTACGACTAGCGGGGGGGTAGAGCAGTTCTTC | CASSVDLTTSGGVEQFF
TRBJ1-2 | TRBV2 | TRBD1 | . | 14 | TGTGCCAGCCTACGGACAGGGACCCCTCGGGGCTACACCTTC | CASLRTGTPRGYTF
TRBJ2-1 | TRBV5-1 | TRBD1 | . | 16 | TGCGCCAGCAGCTCAACTTCCGGGACAGGGCACAATGAGCAGTTCTTC | CASSSTSGTGHNEQFF
TRBJ2-5 | TRBV6-5 | TRBD1 | once | 14 | TGTGCCAGCACTACCGACAGGGTAACGGAGACCCAGTACTTC | CASTTDRVTETQYF
TRBJ1-4 | TRBV2 | . | . | 15 | TGTGCCAGCAGTGAAGGACACTCTTCTAATGAAAAACTGTTTTTT | CASSEGHSSNEKLFF
TRBJ2-7 | TRBV24-1 | . | . | 11 | TGTGCCACCAGTGACACCTACGAGCAGTACTTC | CATSDTYEQYF
TRBJ2-2 | TRBV27 | . | . | 16 | TGTGCCAGCAGTTTACGCGACAGGCCGAACACCGGGGAGCTGTTTTTT | CASSLRDRPNTGELFF
TRBJ1-6 | TRBV6-5 | TRBD1 | many | 13 | TGTGCCAGCGGGGACAGGGGCGATTCACCCCTCCACTTT | CASGDRGDSPLHF
TRBJ2-5 | TRBV28 | TRBD1 | . | 15 | TGTGCCAGCAGCTTCCAGGGACAGCACCAAGAGACCCAGTACTTC | CASSFQGQHQETQYF
TRBJ2-7 | TRBV20-1 | . | . | 11 | TGCAGTGCTGCGGACAGCTACGAGCAGTACTTC | CSAADSYEQYF
TRBJ1-2 | TRBV25-1 | TRBD1 | few | 14 | TGTGCCAGCAGAGCAACAGGGGGAAGGGGTGGCTACACCTTC | CASRATGGRGGYTF
TRBJ1-4 | TRBV2 | . | . | 15 | TGTGCCAGCAACAAACAGGAACTCCCTAATGAAAAACTGTTTTTT | CASNKQELPNEKLFF
TRBJ2-2 | TRBV7-2 | TRBD2 | . | 15 | TGTGCCAGCGGTACTTGGACTAGTCTTGCCGGGGAGCTGTTTTTT | CASGTWTSLAGELFF
TRBJ2-2 | TRBV6-5 | . | . | 15 | TGTGCCAGCATAATGGACAGAGTGAACACCGGGGAGCTGTTTTTT | CASIMDRVNTGELFF
TRBJ2-1 | TRBV28 | TRBD2 | . | 13 | TGTGCCAGCAGTCTGACTAGCGGGGGGAGACAGTTCTTC | CASSLTSGGRQFF
TRBJ2-5 | TRBV10-3 | . | once | 16 | TGTGCCATCAGCCCTGGGGGCGGGGGAGTAGGAGAGACCCAGTACTTC | CAISPGGGGVGETQYF
TRBJ2-5 | TRBV4-1 | TRBD2 | . | 18 | TGCGCCAGCAGCCAACCCCGTAGCGGGGGGGAATCTGGGGAGACCCAGTACTTC | CASSQPRSGGESGETQYF
TRBJ1-6 | TRBV5-1 | . | . | 14 | TGCGCCAGCCGGCCTGAAGGGGTTAATTCACCCCTCCACTTT | CASRPEGVNSPLHF
TRBJ2-7 | TRBV4-1 | . | . | 14 | TGCGCCAGCAGCCGGGGGGGCCAAACCTACGAGCAGTACTTC | CASSRGGQTYEQYF